This T cell receptor beta chain was sequenced during a study of cytomegalovirus exposure and HLA in healthy donors. Study-level information: It was reported in a later analysis that the 100 to 150 validation repertoires used the same platform as the roughly 670 first-cohort repertoires.

The repertoire was sequenced with immunoSEQ multiplex PCR; TCRdb's copy has only in-frame clones and lacks some. Among about 130,000 clones listed, roughly nine tenths were seen once. Trimming took 4 bases from V and 5 from J; bases not matched to a gene: 9. The CDR3 has 15 residues. Germline-derived CDR1 and CDR2 are SGDLS and YYNGEE. Note on this clone: Its target is not known.

Broader study findings: According to a subsequent analysis, TCR clusters from the first cohort were inclined to appear together in the 120 validation repertoires. Rarity held for most TCR sequences, but there were some public TCRs that occurred in many donors.

The donors were part of the 120-subject validation cohort, which stood apart from the 666-subject first cohort. Material for sequencing was PBMCs. The rearrangement uses TRBV9 and TRBJ2-5; 9 nucleotides agree with TRBD1. This TCR came from a woman aged 18-29 years in good health and CMV-seropositive. DNA of the CDR3: TGTGCCAGCAGCACCCCCGGGACAGGGAAGGAGACCCAGTACTTC. Its translation: CASSTPGTGKETQYF.